This T cell receptor beta chain comes out of a study of blood T cell repertoires in COVID-19 (dated by TCRdb to the early 2020s). Study-level background: Collaborator samples came from the United States, Italy and Spain and covered acute and convalescent phases of COVID-19. The repertoires were released in a freely available public database intended as a resource for research on the immune response to SARS-CoV-2. Where available, HLA class I and class II types were obtained from metadata supplied by the sample provider rather than from assay-based typing. Deeply sampled blood TCRbeta repertoires from subjects exposed to, actively infected with, or recovered from COVID-19 were included in the dataset. The prospective study material was composed of cDNA or gDNA derived from T cells, B-cell-depleted T cells, or PBMCs. Nearly every sample came with metadata listing a de-identified subject ID, COVID-19 status, age in years and sex. Samples were obtained from the ongoing ImmuneRACE study (first 160 participants) and from about 1,300 subjects provided by 6 global collaborators. General findings and caveats noted by the study authors: The quantity of clinical and demographic metadata differed by source and by participant and was supplied without curation.

Collaborating institutions collected whole blood in K2EDTA tubes following their own protocols. For TCRbeta analysis, collaborators shipped samples in one of three forms: frozen whole blood, isolated PBMCs, or DNA extracted from either of those sample types. TCRbeta CDR3 regions were amplified from genomic DNA by means of the immunoSEQ Assay, a bias-controlled multiplex PCR. In the paper's pipeline: The number of nucleated cells in each sample was estimated from the amplification of reference gene primers within the assay. Sequence reads were collapsed and filtered to measure the absolute abundance of every unique TCRbeta CDR3 rearrangement. For each sample, productive Simpson clonality was calculated by taking the square root of Simpson's diversity index across productive rearrangements. TCRdb re-hosts the immuneACCESS table, in-frame sequences only. Its copies lack some clones; in the studies checked, an unresolved V gene accounts for under half of them, and the cause for the rest is not known. V, J and clone size derive from that table, while D and trimming were established from the DNA sequence. This sample comprises approximately 94,000 clones, roughly four fifths of them detected only once. Roughly 24% of the sample goes to the ten largest clones.

Concerning this clone: Its target antigen remains unknown. It has no much larger one-base neighbor in the sample; base qualities were not kept.

The sequenced sample consisted of peripheral blood. This receptor was obtained from a human donor in a cohort sampled during active COVID-19.

The CDR3 protein sequence reads: CASSLQRGGAGEQFF. The nucleotides read TGTGCCAGCAGCTTACAACGCGGGGGGGCCGGGGAGCAGTTCTTC. The rearrangement combines TRBV11-1 with TRBJ2-1; 9 central nucleotides agree with TRBD2. The CDR3 runs 15 residues from the cysteine to the phenylalanine. Left in the record is the CDR3 DNA by itself, 45 bases read in frame from the first base. The CDR1 and CDR2 encoded by the germline V gene (reference sequence) are SGHAT and FQDESV. The junction shows trimming of 2 bases on V and 10 bases on J, and the gene matches do not reach 9 bases of it.